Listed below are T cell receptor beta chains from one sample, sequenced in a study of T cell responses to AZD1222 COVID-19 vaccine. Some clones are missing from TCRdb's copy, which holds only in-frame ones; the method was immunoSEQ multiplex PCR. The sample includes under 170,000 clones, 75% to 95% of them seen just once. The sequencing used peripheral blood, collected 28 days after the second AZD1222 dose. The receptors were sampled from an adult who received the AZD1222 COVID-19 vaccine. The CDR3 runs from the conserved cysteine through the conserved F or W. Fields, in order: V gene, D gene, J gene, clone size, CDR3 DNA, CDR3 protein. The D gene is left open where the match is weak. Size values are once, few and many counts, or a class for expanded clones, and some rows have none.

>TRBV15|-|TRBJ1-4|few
TGTGCCACCAGCAGAGATGAAGGGTTTAATGAAAAACTGTTTTTT
CATSRDEGFNEKLFF
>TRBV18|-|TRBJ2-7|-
TGTGCCAGCTCACCACCGAACCAGGAGTACGAGCAGTACTTC
CASSPPNQEYEQYF
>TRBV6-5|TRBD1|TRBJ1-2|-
TGTGCCAGCAGTTATGCGGCGGGACAGGGACATGGCTACACCTTC
CASSYAAGQGHGYTF
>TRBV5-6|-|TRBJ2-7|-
TGTGCCAGCAGCTTGGGCCCACAGTCGTCCTACGAGCAGTACTTC
CASSLGPQSSYEQYF
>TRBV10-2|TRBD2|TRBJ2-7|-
TGCGCCAGCAATCCGGGACTAGCGCAATACGAGCAGTACTTC
CASNPGLAQYEQYF
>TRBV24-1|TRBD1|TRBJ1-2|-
TGTGCCACCAGTGATCACCGACAGGGCAGGCGTGGCTACACCTTC
CATSDHRQGRRGYTF
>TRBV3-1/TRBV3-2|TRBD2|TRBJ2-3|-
TGTGCCAGCAGCCAAGGACTAGCGAAGGATACGCAGTATTTT
CASSQGLAKDTQYF
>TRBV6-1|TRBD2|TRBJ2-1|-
TGTGCCAGCAGTGAGTTTATTGGGACTAGCGGAATCAATGAGCAGTTCTTC
CASSEFIGTSGINEQFF
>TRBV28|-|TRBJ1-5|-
TGTGCCAGCAGTTTATTGGGAGCTCAGCCCCAGCATTTT
CASSLLGAQPQHF
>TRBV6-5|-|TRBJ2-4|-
TGTGCCAGCAGTAACAGGGCCACCGAGAACATTCAGTACTTC
CASSNRATENIQYF
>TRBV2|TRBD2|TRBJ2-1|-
TGTGCCAGCAGTGAGGGGCTAGCGGGCCCCCGTGTACATGAGCAGTTCTTC
CASSEGLAGPRVHEQFF
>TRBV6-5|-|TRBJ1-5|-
TGTGCCAGCAGTTCCTGGGCCGGGCAGCCCCAGCATTTT
CASSSWAGQPQHF
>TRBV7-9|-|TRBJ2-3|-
TGTGCCAGCAGGCAAGAAGGACAACTCGTCCACACAGATACGCAGTATTTT
CASRQEGQLVHTDTQYF
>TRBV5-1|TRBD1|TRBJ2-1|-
TGCGCCAGCAGCTCCGGGACAGGGGCCCCCAGCTCCTACAATGAGCAGTTCTTC
CASSSGTGAPSSYNEQFF
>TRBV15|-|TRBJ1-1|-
TGTGCCACCGGAGAGGCTTCCCGGGGCACTGAAGCTTTCTTT
CATGEASRGTEAFF
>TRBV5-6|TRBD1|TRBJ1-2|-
TGTGCCAGCAGCCCTAACAGGGGATCTTCCTATGGCTACACCTTC
CASSPNRGSSYGYTF
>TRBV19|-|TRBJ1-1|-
TGTGCCAGTAGTACTCCCCCGGGGAGGGGAACTTTCTTT
CASSTPPGRGTFF
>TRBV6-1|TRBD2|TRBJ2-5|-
TGTGCCAGCAGTGAAGCGCTTGGGACTAGCGGGTCTACGTACCAAGAGACCCAGTACTTC
CASSEALGTSGSTYQETQYF